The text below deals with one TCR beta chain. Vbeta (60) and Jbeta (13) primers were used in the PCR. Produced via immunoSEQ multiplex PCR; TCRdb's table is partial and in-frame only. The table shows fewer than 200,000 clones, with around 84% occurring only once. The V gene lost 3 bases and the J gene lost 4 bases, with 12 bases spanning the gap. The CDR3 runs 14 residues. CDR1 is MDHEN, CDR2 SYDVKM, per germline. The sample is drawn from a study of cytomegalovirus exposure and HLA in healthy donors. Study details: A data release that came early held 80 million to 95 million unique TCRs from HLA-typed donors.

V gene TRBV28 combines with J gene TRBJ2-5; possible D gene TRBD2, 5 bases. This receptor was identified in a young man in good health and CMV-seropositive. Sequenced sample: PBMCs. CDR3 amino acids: CASSFDYQRETQYF. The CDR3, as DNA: TGTGCCAGCAGTTTCGACTATCAGCGAGAGACCCAGTACTTC.